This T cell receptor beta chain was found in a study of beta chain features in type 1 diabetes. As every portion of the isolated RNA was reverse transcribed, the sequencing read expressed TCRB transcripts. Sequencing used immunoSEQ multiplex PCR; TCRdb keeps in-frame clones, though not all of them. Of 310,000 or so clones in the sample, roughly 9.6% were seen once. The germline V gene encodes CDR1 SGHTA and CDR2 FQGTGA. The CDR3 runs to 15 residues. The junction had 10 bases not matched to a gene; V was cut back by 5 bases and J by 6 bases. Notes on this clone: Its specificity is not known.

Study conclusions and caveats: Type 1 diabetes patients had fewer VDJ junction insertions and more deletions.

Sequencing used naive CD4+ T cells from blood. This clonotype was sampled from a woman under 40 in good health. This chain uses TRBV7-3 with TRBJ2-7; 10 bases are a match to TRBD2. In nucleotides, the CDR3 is TGTGCCAGCAGCCCCGCAGGGACTAGCGTCTCCGAGCAGTACTTC. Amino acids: CASSPAGTSVSEQYF.